This T cell receptor (beta chain) was captured in a study of shared clonotypes between healthy human individuals. Study-level points and caveats: Sampling covered blood only; tissue repertoires likely differ.

Regarding this clone: Its antigen is not known.

The method was immunoSEQ multiplex PCR; TCRdb's version includes in-frame clones alone and lacks a portion of them. The profile covers millions of clones, with about 92% appearing a single time and 0.3% to 0.4% taken by the ten largest. Germline CDR1 and CDR2: SGHRS and YFSETQ. V lost 0 bases and J 4 bases, leaving 13 bases between the germline ends. The CDR3 consists of 15 residues. The chain carries TRBV5-1 and TRBJ1-1; no clear D. Sequenced material: naive CD4+ T cells from PBMCs. This sample's subset: CD45RA+ positively selected. The clonotype was recovered from a man aged 18 to 30 in good health. Some clones in this sample may be carry-over from other donors' samples. As DNA, the CDR3 is TGCGCCAGCAGCTTGGAGCAGACAATAATCACTGAAGCTTTCTTT. As protein: CASSLEQTIITEAFF.